This T cell receptor (beta chain) was obtained from a study of T cells in Graves' hyperthyroidism and ophthalmopathy. This clonotype was counted ten times or more. The antigen remains unidentified. Germline V gene lookup returns CDR1 PRHDT and CDR2 FYEKMQ (reference sequence). CDR3 length equals 12 residues. J gave up 11 bases and V 5 bases, and 8 bases lay outside the gene matches. Those patients with uncontrolled infection, other autoimmune disease, pregnancy or lactation were excluded. Clinical symptoms, serum thyroxine, TRAb, thyroid ultrasound and orbital computed tomography informed diagnoses. Fresh peripheral blood, 9.5 to 10 ml of it, supplied the PBMCs. Study-level results: In the blood, most expanded thyroid clonotypes above 0.001 appeared as well.

Researchers amplified the TCR beta CDR3 regions from RNA transcripts. RT-PCR in the first round (using the HTBI primer set) targeted the TCR CDR3. One entry per CDR3 protein results from TCRdb running MiXCR on the multiplex PCR reads. The sample lists fewer than 800,000 distinct CDR3 sequences, less than 20% occurring once. The chain combines TRBV13 with TRBJ1-1; 7 bases line up with TRBD1. Sequenced material: blood. This TCR came from a man between 18 and 35 years old with Graves' hyperthyroidism. The CDR3: CASSPGQLRAFF. The CDR3 nucleotides are TGTGCCAGCAGCCCGGGACAGCTTCGGGCTTTCTTT.